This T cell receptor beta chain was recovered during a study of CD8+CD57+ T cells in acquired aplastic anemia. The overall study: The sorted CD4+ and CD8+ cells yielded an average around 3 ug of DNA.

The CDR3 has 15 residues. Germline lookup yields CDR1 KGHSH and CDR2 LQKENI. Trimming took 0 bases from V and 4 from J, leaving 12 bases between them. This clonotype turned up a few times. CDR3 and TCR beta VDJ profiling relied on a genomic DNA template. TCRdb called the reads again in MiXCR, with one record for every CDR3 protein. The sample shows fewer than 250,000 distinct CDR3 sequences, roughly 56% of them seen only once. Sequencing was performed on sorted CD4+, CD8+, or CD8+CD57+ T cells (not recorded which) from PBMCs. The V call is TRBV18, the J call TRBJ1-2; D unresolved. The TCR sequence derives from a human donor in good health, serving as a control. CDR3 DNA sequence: TGTGCCAGCTCACCACCGTCGCAACCGGGCTATGGCTACACCTTC. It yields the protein CASSPPSQPGYGYTF.